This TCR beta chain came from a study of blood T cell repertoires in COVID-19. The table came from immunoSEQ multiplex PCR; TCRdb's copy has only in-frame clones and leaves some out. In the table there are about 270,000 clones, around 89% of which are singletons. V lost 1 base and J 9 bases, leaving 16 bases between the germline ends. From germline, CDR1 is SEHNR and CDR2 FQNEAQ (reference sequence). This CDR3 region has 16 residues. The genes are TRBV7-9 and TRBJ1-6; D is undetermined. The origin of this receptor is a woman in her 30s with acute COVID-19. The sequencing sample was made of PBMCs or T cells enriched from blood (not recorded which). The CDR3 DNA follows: TGTGCCAGCAGCTTAGGCCAGCTAGCTACGGTTTCACCCCTCCACTTT. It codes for CASSLGQLATVSPLHF.